A single T cell receptor (beta chain) is shown here with its context. Its specific antigen is unknown. No quality values exist for individual bases; no much larger clone is one base distant. The CDR3 regions of human TCRbeta chains were subjected to immunosequencing. The paper's data handling went like this. Repertoire TCRs were matched against a reference library of SARS-CoV-2-specific TCRs generated with the MIRA antigen-specificity platform. Breadth was defined as the fraction of unique TCRs that were SARS-CoV-2-associated. Depth was defined as the fraction of total T cells that were SARS-CoV-2-associated. Using the MIRA data, each spike-specific TCR was mapped to the spike region that the TCR reacts to and placed in a CD4 or CD8 class. Log10-transformed breadth and depth values were compared by one-way ANOVA with Sidak's multiple comparisons tests. TCRdb stores this immuneACCESS table with in-frame sequences only. Part of the clones is absent; in the studies checked, under half of the shortfall reflects unresolved V genes, and no reason is known for the rest. Clonal size and the V and J genes are those of that table, whereas D and trimming came from the DNA. The sample table records roughly 160,000 clones; around 90% of these occur just once. About 1.5% of the sample lies in the top ten.

The data stem from a study of T cell responses to AZD1222 COVID-19 vaccine (dated by TCRdb to about 2021). Describing the broader study: TCR sequencing covered 233 trial participants: around 210 given two doses of AZD1222 and about 26 given two doses of MenACWY control vaccine. Trial participants were enrolled by age into 18-55, 56-69 and 70-plus year subgroups, with roughly 160, 29 and 62 TCR-sequenced participants respectively.

The sample's time point label is to be understood as: about 28 days (+/-7) after the second vaccine dose. AZD1222 recipients given second doses at about 4 weeks or at about 12 weeks were pooled, since spike-specific TCR depth and breadth were not found to differ between the two schedules. Vaccinee samples were obtained from the UK trials COV001 and COV002, which included a single-blind randomized controlled phase 2/3 trial of AZD1222 (ChAdOx1 nCoV-19) in healthy adults. For TCRbeta chain sequencing, PBMC samples were collected from trial participants at day 0 and at day 28 after the second dose. Beyond this particular receptor, the publication reports: Only a handful of AZD1222 recipients were SARS-CoV-2 seropositive at baseline, limiting conclusions about previously exposed vaccinees. Spike-specific TCR breadth and depth rose significantly after two AZD1222 doses compared with day 0 and with MenACWY recipients. Participants were mostly white British and included more females than males, and it was suggested by the authors that clonal diversity may have been underestimated. Vaccine-associated CD4 TCRs spanned the whole spike protein, with dominant responses in regions 160-218 and 743-854. The 56-69-year group was small, and its depth increase did not reach significance, likely because of low power. Reportedly, close to half of the unique spike-specific TCRs recognized epitopes lying outside the regions that are mutated in the B.1.351 and B.1.1.7 variants. Because no day 14 peak-response samples were available, the repertoires could be characterized only after the peak T cell response.

CDR1 and CDR2 are read off the germline V gene (reference sequence) as PRHDT and FYEKMQ. V ends up 0 bases short and J 3 bases short, with an unmatched junction base count of 4. The CDR3 runs 15 residues from the cysteine to the phenylalanine. Just the 45-base CDR3 DNA is kept, in frame starting at base 1. The rearrangement combines TRBV13 with TRBJ1-2; 7 middle bases align to TRBD1. Sequencing was performed on peripheral blood, taken 28 days after the second AZD1222 dose. The clonotype comes from an adult who received the AZD1222 COVID-19 vaccine. The sequenced DNA: TGTGCCAGCAGCTTAGGGAGGGGGCAGGACTATGGCTACACCTTC. This yields the protein CASSLGRGQDYGYTF.